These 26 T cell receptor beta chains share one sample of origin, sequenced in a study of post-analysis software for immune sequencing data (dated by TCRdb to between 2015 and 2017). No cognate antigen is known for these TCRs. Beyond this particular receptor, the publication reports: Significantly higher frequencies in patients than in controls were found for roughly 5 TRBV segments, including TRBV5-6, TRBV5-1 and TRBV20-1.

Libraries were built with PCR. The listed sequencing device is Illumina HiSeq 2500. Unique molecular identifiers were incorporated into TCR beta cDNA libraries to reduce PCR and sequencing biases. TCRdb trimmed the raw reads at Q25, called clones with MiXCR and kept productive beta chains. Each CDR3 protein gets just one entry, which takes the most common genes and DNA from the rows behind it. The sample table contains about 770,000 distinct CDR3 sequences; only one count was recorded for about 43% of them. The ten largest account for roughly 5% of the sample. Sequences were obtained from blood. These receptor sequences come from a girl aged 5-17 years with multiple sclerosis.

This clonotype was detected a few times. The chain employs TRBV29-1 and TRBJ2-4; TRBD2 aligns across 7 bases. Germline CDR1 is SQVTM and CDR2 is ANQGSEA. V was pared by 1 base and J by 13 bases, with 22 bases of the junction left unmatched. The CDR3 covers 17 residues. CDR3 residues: CSVEVGILGGEVGKQYF. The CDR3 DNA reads TGCAGCGTTGAAGTAGGAATTTTGGGAGGGGAGGTCGGAAAGCAGTACTTC.

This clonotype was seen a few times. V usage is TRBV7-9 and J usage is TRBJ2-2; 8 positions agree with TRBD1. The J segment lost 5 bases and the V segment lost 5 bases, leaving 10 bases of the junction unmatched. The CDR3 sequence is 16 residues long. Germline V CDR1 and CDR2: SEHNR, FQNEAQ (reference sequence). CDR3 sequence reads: CASSPGDRLITGELFF. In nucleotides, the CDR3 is TGTGCCAGCAGCCCCGGGGACAGGCTCATTACCGGGGAGCTGTTTTTT.

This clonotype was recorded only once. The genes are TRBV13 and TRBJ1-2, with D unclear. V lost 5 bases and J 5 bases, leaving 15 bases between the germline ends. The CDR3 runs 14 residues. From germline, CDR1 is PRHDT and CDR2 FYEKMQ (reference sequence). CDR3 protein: CASSEDGIGYGYTF. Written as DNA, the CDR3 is TGTGCCAGCAGCGAAGACGGGATAGGGTATGGCTACACCTTC.

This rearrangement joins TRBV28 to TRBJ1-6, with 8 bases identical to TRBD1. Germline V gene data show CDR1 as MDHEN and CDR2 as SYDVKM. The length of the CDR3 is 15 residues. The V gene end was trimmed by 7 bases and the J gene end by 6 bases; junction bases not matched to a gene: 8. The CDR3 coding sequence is TGTGCCAGCACTCTCGCACAGGGGGGTAATTCACCCCTCCACTTT. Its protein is CASTLAQGGNSPLHF. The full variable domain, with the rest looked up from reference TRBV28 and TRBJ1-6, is DVKVTQSSRYLVKRTGEKVFLECVQDMDHENMFWYRQDPGLGLRLIYFSYDVKMKEKGDIPEGYSVSREKKERFSLILESASTNQTSMYLCASTLAQGGNSPLHFGNGTRLTVT.

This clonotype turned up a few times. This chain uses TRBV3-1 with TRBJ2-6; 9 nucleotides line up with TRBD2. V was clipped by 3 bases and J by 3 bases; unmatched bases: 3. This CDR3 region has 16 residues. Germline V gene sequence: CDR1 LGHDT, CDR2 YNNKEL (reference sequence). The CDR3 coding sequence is TGTGCCAGCAGCCATTTAGCGGGAGATGGGGCCAACGTCCTGACTTTC. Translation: CASSHLAGDGANVLTF. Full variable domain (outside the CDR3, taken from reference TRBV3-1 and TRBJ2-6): DTAVSQTPKYLVTQMGNDKSIKCEQNLGHDTMYWYKQDSKKFLKIMFSYNNKELIINETVPNRFSPKSPDKAHLNLHINSLELGDSAVYFCASSHLAGDGANVLTFGAGSRLTVL.

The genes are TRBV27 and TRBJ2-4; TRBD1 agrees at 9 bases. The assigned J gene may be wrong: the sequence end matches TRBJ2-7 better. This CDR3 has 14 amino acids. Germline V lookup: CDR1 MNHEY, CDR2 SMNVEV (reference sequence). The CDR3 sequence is CASKPGQGGFEQYF. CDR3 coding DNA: TGTGCCAGCAAACCGGGACAGGGTGGCTTCGAGCAGTACTTC.

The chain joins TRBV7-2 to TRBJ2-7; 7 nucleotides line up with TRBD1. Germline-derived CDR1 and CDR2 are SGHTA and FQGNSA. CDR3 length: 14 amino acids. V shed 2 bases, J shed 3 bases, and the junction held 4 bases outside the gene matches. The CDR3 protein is CASSLSGTDYEQYF. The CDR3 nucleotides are TGTGCCAGCAGCTTATCAGGGACAGACTACGAGCAGTACTTC.

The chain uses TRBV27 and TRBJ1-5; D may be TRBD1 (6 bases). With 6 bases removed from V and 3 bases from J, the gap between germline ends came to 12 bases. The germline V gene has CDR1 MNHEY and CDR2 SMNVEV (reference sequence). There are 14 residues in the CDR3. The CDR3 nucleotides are TGTGCCAGCAGAACGGGACACAACAATCAGCCCCAGCATTTT. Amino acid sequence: CASRTGHNNQPQHF.

This CDR3 reads CASSFGLAAAYEQYF. CDR3 DNA sequence: TGCGCCAGCAGCTTTGGACTAGCTGCCGCCTACGAGCAGTACTTC. The chain is built from TRBV5-1 and TRBJ2-7; 8 bases align to TRBD2. With 2 bases clipped from V and 2 bases from J, the junction kept 6 bases outside the gene matches. The CDR3 is made up of 15 amino acids. Germline CDR1 and CDR2: SGHRS and YFSETQ.

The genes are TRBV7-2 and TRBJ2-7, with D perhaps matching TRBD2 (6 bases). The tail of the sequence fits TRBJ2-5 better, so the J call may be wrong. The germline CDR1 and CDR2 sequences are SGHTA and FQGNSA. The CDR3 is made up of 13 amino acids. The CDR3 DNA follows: TGTGCCAGCAGCTCGCGGGGTCTGGAGACCCAGTACTTC. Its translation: CASSSRGLETQYF.

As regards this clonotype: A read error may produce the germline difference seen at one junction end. The CDR3 here is CASSQGDRGPEKLFF. The CDR3 DNA is TGCGCCAGTAGCCAAGGGGACAGGGGACCTGAAAAACTGTTTTTT. This chain uses TRBV4-3 with TRBJ1-4, with 10 bases matching TRBD1. This CDR3 spans 15 amino acids. CDR1 and CDR2 (germline): LGHNA, YSLEER.

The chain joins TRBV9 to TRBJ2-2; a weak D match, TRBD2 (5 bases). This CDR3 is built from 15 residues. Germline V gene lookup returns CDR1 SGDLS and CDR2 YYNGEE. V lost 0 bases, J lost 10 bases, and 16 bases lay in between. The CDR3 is CASSVDVTEAEELFF. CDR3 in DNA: TGTGCCAGCAGCGTAGATGTGACGGAAGCGGAGGAGCTGTTTTTT.

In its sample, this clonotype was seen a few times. The CDR3 region is CASSLGTDAAYGYTF. CDR3 bases: TGCGCCAGCAGCTTGGGGACAGACGCCGCCTATGGCTACACCTTC. The chain joins TRBV5-1 to TRBJ1-2, with a weak D call TRBD1 (6 bases). This CDR3 comprises 15 residues. The V gene lost 0 bases and the J gene lost 4 bases, with 13 bases spanning the gap. Per germline, CDR1 SGHRS and CDR2 YFSETQ.

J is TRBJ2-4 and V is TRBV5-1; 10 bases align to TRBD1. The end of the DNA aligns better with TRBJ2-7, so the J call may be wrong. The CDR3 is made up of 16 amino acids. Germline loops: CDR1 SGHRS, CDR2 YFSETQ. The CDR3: CASSPRPGQGRNEQYF. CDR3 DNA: TGCGCCAGCAGCCCCAGGCCGGGACAGGGGAGGAACGAGCAGTACTTC.

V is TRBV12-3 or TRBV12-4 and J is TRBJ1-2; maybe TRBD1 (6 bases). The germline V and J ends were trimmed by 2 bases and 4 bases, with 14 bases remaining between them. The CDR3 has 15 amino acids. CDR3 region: CASSLRQADLYGYTF. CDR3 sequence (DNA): TGTGCCAGCAGTTTACGACAGGCGGACCTCTATGGCTACACCTTC.

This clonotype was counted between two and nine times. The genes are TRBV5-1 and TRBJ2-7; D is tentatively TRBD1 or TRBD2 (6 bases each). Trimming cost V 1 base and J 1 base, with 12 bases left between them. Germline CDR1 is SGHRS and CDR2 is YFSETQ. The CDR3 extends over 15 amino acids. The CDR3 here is CASSLFGGPSYEQYF. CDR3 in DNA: TGCGCCAGCAGCTTGTTTGGGGGGCCGTCCTACGAGCAGTACTTC.

CDR3 DNA: TGTGCCAGCAGTGGCAGCTTAAGCTACGAGCAGTACTTC. Translation: CASSGSLSYEQYF. The chain uses TRBV12-3 or TRBV12-4 and TRBJ2-7; D is uncertain. The CDR3 extends over 13 amino acids. Trimming stripped 5 bases from V and 3 bases from J, with 11 bases between.

CDR3 amino acids: CSAKAGGNEQYF. The CDR3 DNA reads as TGCAGTGCTAAAGCGGGGGGAAACGAGCAGTACTTC. The chain combines TRBV20-1 with TRBJ2-7, with TRBD2 matching over 9 bases. J gave up 5 bases and V 4 bases, and 3 bases lay outside the gene matches. CDR3 length: 12 residues. CDR1 DFQATT and CDR2 SNEGSKA come from the germline V gene (reference sequence).

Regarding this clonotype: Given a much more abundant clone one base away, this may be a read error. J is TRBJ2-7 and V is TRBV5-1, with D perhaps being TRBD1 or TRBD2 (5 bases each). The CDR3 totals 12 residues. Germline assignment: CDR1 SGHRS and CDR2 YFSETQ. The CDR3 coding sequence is TGCGCCAGCAGCTTGTTCGGGGACGAGCAGGACTTC. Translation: CASSLFGDEQDF.

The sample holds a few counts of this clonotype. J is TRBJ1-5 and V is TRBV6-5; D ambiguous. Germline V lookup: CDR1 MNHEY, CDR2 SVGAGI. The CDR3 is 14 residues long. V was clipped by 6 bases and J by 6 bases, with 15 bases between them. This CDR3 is CASSSRRGSQPQHF. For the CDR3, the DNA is TGTGCCAGCAGCTCAAGGAGAGGGAGTCAGCCCCAGCATTTT.

CDR3 loop: CASGEGLGINEQYF. Here the CDR3 DNA reads TGTGCCAGCGGCGAGGGACTAGGGATAAATGAGCAGTACTTC. The gene calls are TRBV5-6 and TRBJ2-7; 8 bases fit TRBD2. The ends lost 7 bases at V and 7 bases at J; junction bases unmatched: 13. Germline CDR1 SGHDT, CDR2 YYEEEE. The CDR3 length is 14 residues. Looking up the rest from reference TRBV5-6 and TRBJ2-7 gives the full variable domain: DAGVTQSPTHLIKTRGQQVTLRCSPKSGHDTVSWYQQALGQGPQFIFQYYEEEERQRGNFPDRFSGHQFPNYSSELNVNALLLGDSALYLCASGEGLGINEQYFGPGTRLTVT.

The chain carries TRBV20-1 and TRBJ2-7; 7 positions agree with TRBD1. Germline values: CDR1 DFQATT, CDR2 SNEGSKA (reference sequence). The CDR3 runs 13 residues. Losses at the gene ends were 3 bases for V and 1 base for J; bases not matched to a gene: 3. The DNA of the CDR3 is TGCAGTGCTAGTACAGGGGAGTCCTACGAGCAGTACTTC. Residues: CSASTGESYEQYF.

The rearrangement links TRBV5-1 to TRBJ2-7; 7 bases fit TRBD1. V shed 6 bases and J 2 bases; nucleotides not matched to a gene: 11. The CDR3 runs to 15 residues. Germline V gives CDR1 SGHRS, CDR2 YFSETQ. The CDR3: CASNPQGGPTYEQYF. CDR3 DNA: TGCGCCAGCAACCCCCAAGGGGGCCCGACCTACGAGCAGTACTTC.

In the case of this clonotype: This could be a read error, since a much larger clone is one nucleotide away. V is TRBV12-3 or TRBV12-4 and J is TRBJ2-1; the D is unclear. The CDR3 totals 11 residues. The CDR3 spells CASSLVGEQLF. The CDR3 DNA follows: TGTGCCAGCAGTTTAGTCGGTGAGCAGTTATTC.

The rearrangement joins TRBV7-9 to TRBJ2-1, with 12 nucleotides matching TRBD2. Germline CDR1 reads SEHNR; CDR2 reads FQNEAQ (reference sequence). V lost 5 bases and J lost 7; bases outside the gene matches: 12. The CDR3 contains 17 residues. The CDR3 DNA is TGTGCCAGCAGCCGAGGCCTAGCGGGAGGGGGCTCGAATGAGCAGTTCTTC. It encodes CASSRGLAGGGSNEQFF.

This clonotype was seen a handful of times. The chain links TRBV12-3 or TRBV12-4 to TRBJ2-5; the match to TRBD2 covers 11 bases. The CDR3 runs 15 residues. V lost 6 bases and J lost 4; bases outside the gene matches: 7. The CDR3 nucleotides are TGTGCCAGCAGCACGACTAGCGGGACACGAGAGACCCAGTACTTC. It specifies CASSTTSGTRETQYF.